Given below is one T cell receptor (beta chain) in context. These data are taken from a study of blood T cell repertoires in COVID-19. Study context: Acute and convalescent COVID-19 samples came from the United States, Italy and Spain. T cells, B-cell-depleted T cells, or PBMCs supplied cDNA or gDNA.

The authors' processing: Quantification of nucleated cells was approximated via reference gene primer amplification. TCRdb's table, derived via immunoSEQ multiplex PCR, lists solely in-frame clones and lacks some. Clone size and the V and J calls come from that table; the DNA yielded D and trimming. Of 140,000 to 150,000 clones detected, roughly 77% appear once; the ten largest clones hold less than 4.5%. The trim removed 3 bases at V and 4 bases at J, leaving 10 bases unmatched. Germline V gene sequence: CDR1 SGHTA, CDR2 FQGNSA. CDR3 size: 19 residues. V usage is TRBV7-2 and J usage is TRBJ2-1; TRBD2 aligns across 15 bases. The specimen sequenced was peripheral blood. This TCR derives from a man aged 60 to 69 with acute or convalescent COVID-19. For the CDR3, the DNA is TGTGCCAGCAGCTTTATGATCGGGACTAGCGGGAGGTTTTACAATGAGCAGTTCTTC. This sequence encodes CASSFMIGTSGRFYNEQFF.